A single sample gave rise to the 17 T cell receptor beta chains below, sequenced in a study of blood T cell repertoires in COVID-19. Sequenced by immunoSEQ multiplex PCR; TCRdb stores in-frame clones only, minus some. The table shows roughly 220,000 clones, with approximately 84% occurring only once. Sequencing was performed on peripheral blood. These receptors were taken from a man between 45 and 60 years old who had recovered from COVID-19.

The genes are TRBV4-1 and TRBJ1-1; 7 bases align to TRBD1. V lost 4 bases to trimming and J lost 6 bases; unmatched junction nucleotides: 8. CDR1 and CDR2 from the germline V gene are MGHRA and YSYEKL. The length of the CDR3 is 14 residues. The CDR3 region has the DNA TGCGCCAGCAGCCCATACAGGGGACGGCCTGAAGCTTTCTTT. This encodes CASSPYRGRPEAFF.

V and J are TRBV6-5 and TRBJ2-1; 9 bases map to TRBD2. J gave up 4 bases and V 7 bases, and 8 bases lay outside the gene matches. Per the germline V gene, CDR1 is MNHEY and CDR2 is SVGAGI. CDR3 length equals 15 residues. CDR3 in DNA: TGTGCCAGCAAGGATGGGCTAGCGGGGTACAATGAGCAGTTCTTC. This gives the protein CASKDGLAGYNEQFF.

The rearrangement joins TRBV19 to TRBJ2-1; D is uncertain. Germline CDR1 LNHDA, CDR2 SQIVND (reference sequence). The CDR3 runs to 15 residues. V gave up 5 bases and J gave up 6 bases, with 17 bases separating them. The CDR3 loop is CASSLSQTARNEQFF. CDR3 DNA sequence: TGTGCCAGTAGTCTGTCCCAAACCGCGCGCAATGAGCAGTTCTTC.

The gene calls are TRBV29-1 and TRBJ2-1, with TRBD2 matching over 8 bases. Germline V gene sequence: CDR1 SQVTM, CDR2 ANQGSEA. CDR3 length equals 15 residues. V shed 2 bases, J shed 7 bases, and the junction held 10 bases outside the gene matches. DNA of the CDR3: TGCAGCGTTGAATTAGGTAGCGGGGCAGGGAATGAGCAGTTCTTC. Translating it yields CSVELGSGAGNEQFF.

This clone was seen only once. CDR3 sequence reads: CASSRIGLAGSTDTQYF. The CDR3 bases are TGTGCCAGCTCACGGATCGGACTAGCGGGAAGCACAGATACGCAGTATTTT. V usage is TRBV18 and J usage is TRBJ2-3; 12 positions agree with TRBD2. Looked up from germline, CDR1 is KGHSH and CDR2 is LQKENI. Germline trimming cut 4 bases from V and 0 bases from J; bases unmatched to any gene: 5. The CDR3 covers 17 residues. The complete variable domain, with remaining parts taken from reference TRBV18 and TRBJ2-3, reads NAGVMQNPRHLVRRRGQEARLRCSPMKGHSHVYWYRQLPEEGLKFMVYLQKENIIDESGMPKERFSAEFPKEGPSILRIQQVVRGDSAAYFCASSRIGLAGSTDTQYFGPGTRLTVL.

The rearrangement links TRBV10-1 to TRBJ2-1, with 9 bases that match TRBD1. With V trimmed by 4 bases and J by 14 bases, 9 bases remained unmatched. Germline V gives CDR1 WNHNN, CDR2 SYGVQD (reference sequence). This CDR3 spans 13 amino acids. CDR3 nucleotides: TGCGCCAGCAGTGCGGATCCGGGACAGGGCAAGTTCTTC. Encoded protein: CASSADPGQGKFF.

The V gene is TRBV7-9, the J gene TRBJ2-1; 11 nucleotides line up with TRBD2. J was trimmed by 6 bases and V by 5 bases; bases with no gene match: 3. Per the germline V gene, CDR1 is SEHNR and CDR2 is FQNEAQ (reference sequence). This CDR3 region has 14 residues. The CDR3 region is CASSLLAGGNEQFF. The CDR3 DNA reads TGTGCCAGCAGCCTGCTAGCGGGAGGCAATGAGCAGTTCTTC. The variable domain in full, completed from reference TRBV7-9 and TRBJ2-1, reads DTGVSQNPRHKITKRGQNVTFRCDPISEHNRLYWYRQTLGQGPEFLTYFQNEAQLEKSRLLSDRFSAERPKGSFSTLEIQRTEQGDSAMYLCASSLLAGGNEQFFGPGTRLTVL.

The chain is built from TRBV19 and TRBJ2-2; 13 nucleotides match TRBD2. Germline lookup yields CDR1 LNHDA and CDR2 SQIVND (reference sequence). The J segment lost 0 bases and the V segment lost 2 bases, leaving 0 bases of the junction unmatched. This CDR3 contains 17 residues. The CDR3 bases are TGTGCCAGTAGTATAACTAGCGGGAGGGCGAACACCGGGGAGCTGTTTTTT. This translates into CASSITSGRANTGELFF. Full variable domain (rest looked up from reference TRBV19 and TRBJ2-2): DGGITQSPKYLFRKEGQNVTLSCEQNLNHDAMYWYRQDPGQGLRLIYYSQIVNDFQKGDIAEGYSVSREKKESFPLTVTSAQKNPTAFYLCASSITSGRANTGELFFGEGSRLTVL.

This CDR3 is CASSSPPGYEQYF. The CDR3 DNA is TGTGCCAGCAGTTCCCCCCCAGGGTACGAGCAGTACTTC. V usage is TRBV27 and J usage is TRBJ2-7, with D possibly TRBD1 on 5 matching bases. This CDR3 is 13 amino acids long. CDR1 is MNHEY and CDR2 is SMNVEV in the germline V gene (reference sequence). The ends were cut back, 4 bases at V and 4 bases at J, with 11 bases in the middle.

The rearrangement joins TRBV7-6 to TRBJ2-3, with TRBD2 matching over 13 bases. The CDR3 is 18 amino acids. V was clipped by 4 bases and J by 0 bases; unmatched bases: 7. CDR1 is SGHVS, CDR2 FNYEAQ, per germline. CDR3 protein: CASSSRLAGGRSTDTQYF. CDR3 DNA sequence: TGTGCCAGCAGCTCTCGACTAGCGGGAGGCCGTAGCACAGATACGCAGTATTTT.

The chain has TRBV7-8 and TRBJ1-1, with 8 bases identical to TRBD1. V shed 3 bases, J shed 4 bases, and the junction held 4 bases outside the gene matches. CDR1 is SGHVS and CDR2 is FQNEAQ in the germline V gene. The length of the CDR3 is 14 residues. CDR3 amino acids: CASSFTGGRTEAFF. In DNA form, the CDR3 reads TGTGCCAGCAGCTTTACAGGGGGACGCACTGAAGCTTTCTTT.

DNA for the CDR3: TGTGCCAGCAGTACCCACAGGGGTCCGAGCTCCTACAATGAGCAGTTCTTC. As protein: CASSTHRGPSSYNEQFF. The chain couples TRBV27 to TRBJ2-1; TRBD1 matches 7 bases. V shed 5 bases and J 0 bases; nucleotides not matched to a gene: 10. CDR1 MNHEY and CDR2 SMNVEV come from the germline V gene (reference sequence). The CDR3 is 17 residues long.

J is TRBJ2-5 and V is TRBV6-2 or TRBV6-3; 10 nucleotides align to TRBD2. CDR3 length equals 16 residues. CDR1 and CDR2 from the germline V gene are MNHEY and SVGEGT. The J segment lost 2 bases and the V segment lost 5 bases, leaving 8 bases of the junction unmatched. The DNA for the CDR3 is TGTGCCAGCAGTGATATGGCTAGCGGGGGTCAAGAGACCCAGTACTTC. It yields the protein CASSDMASGGQETQYF.

The chain couples TRBV30 to TRBJ2-7, with 10 bases lining up with TRBD2. The germline gives CDR1 GTSNPN, CDR2 SVGIG (reference sequence). V gave up 5 bases and J gave up 0 bases; unmatched junction bases: 13. This CDR3 spans 17 amino acids. CDR3 loop: CAWRVDSGRPYSYEQYF. CDR3 bases: TGTGCCTGGCGGGTCGATAGCGGGAGGCCTTACTCCTACGAGCAGTACTTC.

The V call is TRBV4-1, the J call TRBJ2-7; possible D gene TRBD1, 5 bases. The germline V gene has CDR1 MGHRA and CDR2 YSYEKL. V was shortened by 1 base and J by 0 bases, with 10 bases between the two germline ends. This CDR3 contains 15 residues. This chain's CDR3 is CASSQGRASSYEQYF. DNA for the CDR3: TGCGCCAGCAGCCAAGGCAGGGCGAGCTCCTACGAGCAGTACTTC.

V and J are TRBV24-1 and TRBJ2-1, with 9 positions matching TRBD1. J was trimmed by 8 bases and V by 1 base; bases with no gene match: 2. This CDR3 is built from 14 residues. Germline assignment: CDR1 KGHDR and CDR2 SFDVKD. CDR3 coding DNA: TGTGCCACCAGTGATTTAGGACAGGGGCATGAGCAGTTCTTC. It translates to CATSDLGQGHEQFF.

The chain links TRBV3-1 (or the pseudogene TRBV3-2) to TRBJ2-3; D is undetermined. The germline gives CDR1 LGHDT, CDR2 YNNKEL (reference sequence). V dropped 5 bases and J dropped 3 bases, with 9 bases sitting between them. The CDR3 consists of 13 residues. DNA of the CDR3: TGTGCCAGCAGCGTCTACTCTACAGATACGCAGTATTTT. It encodes CASSVYSTDTQYF.